The entry below gives a single T cell receptor (beta chain) sequence along with its context. What this receptor recognizes is not known. There are no base qualities to consult, and no much larger clone falls within one base. The data were taken from a study of precursors of human CD4 cytotoxic T cells (dated by TCRdb to the late 2010s). Background on the whole study: In total, 15 or so donors contributed CD4+ memory subsets to the bulk TCR-seq analysis. Sequences for both the TCRalpha and TCRbeta chains came out of the TCR-seq analysis of some 13 donors (table S7). Study-level results and caveats: Expanded effector clonotypes made up a larger fraction of IL-7Rhigh TEMRA clonotypes than of TEM or TCM clonotypes. According to the authors, an observational design in humans cannot definitively determine the direction of differentiation between precursor and effector cells. Compared with the TCM and TEM subsets, the IL-7Rhigh and IL-7R- TEMRA subsets had more restricted TCR repertoires, marked by lower diversity and more expanded clonotypes. Only 13 of the 14 donors were included in some bulk TCR-seq comparisons, suggesting that not every subset was available for every donor.

To test a precursor-effector relationship among CD4 cytotoxic T cells, bulk UMI-based TCR sequencing was performed on four sorted CD4+ memory subsets (TCM, TEM, IL-7Rhigh TEMRA, IL-7R- TEMRA). The cells came from peripheral blood mononuclear cells that had been isolated from human blood. For sequencing, an Illumina MiSeq was employed. As for how the authors treated the data: The Shannon-Wiener index, computed in VDJtools, was used to measure repertoire diversity. Expanded TCRbeta clonotypes were defined as those with a clonotype frequency of at least 3. In TCRdb, the public reads were trimmed at Q25 with fastp and aligned with MiXCR, with productive beta chains retained. When rows share a CDR3 protein, they turn into one entry using the most common DNA and genes. These V and J calls rely on TCRdb rather than the paper's analysis. A total of about 510 distinct CDR3 sequences appear in this sample, over 15% of them only once. The top ten constitute around 17% of the sample.

CDR3 length: 16 amino acids, cysteine to phenylalanine. The only DNA kept is the CDR3, 48 bases in frame from the first base. For this chain, trimming is 4 bases at the V end and 3 bases at the J end, and the number of junction bases without a gene match is 3. The TCR originated in a human donor in good health. The chain was built from TRBV12-3 or TRBV12-4 and TRBJ2-2; 12 junctional bases match TRBD2. Sequenced input: memory CD4+ T cells from blood (PBMCs). The DNA is TGTGCCAGCAGTTCCGGACTAGCGGGGTACACCGGGGAGCTGTTTTTT. The encoded protein is CASSSGLAGYTGELFF.